This passage covers 20 T cell receptor beta chains from one sample sequenced in a study of T cells in Graves' hyperthyroidism and ophthalmopathy. TCR beta CDR3 region amplification was performed from RNA transcripts. Researchers ran a first-round RT-PCR on the TCR CDR3 using the HTBI primer set. Each CDR3 protein is one row after TCRdb ran MiXCR on the multiplex PCR reads. The repertoire holds approximately 400,000 distinct CDR3 sequences, less than 20% seen once, with 11% to 15% in the top ten. The material sequenced was blood. These TCRs come from a woman between 18 and 30 years old with Graves' hyperthyroidism.

This clonotype was picked up many times. The chain recombines TRBV12-3 or TRBV12-4 with TRBJ2-5, with a weak D call TRBD2 (6 bases). This CDR3 has 15 amino acids. V lost 3 bases and J lost 2, with 13 bases in between. The DNA for the CDR3 is TGTGCCAGCAGTTTTGGGACTGGGTATCAAGAGACCCAGTACTTC. It encodes CASSFGTGYQETQYF.

Only a few counts were recorded for this clonotype. The chain links TRBV5-1 to TRBJ1-2; TRBD1 aligns across 7 bases. V shed 0 bases, J shed 0 bases, and the junction held 14 bases outside the gene matches. The CDR3 totals 19 residues. The V gene's germline CDR1 is SGHRS and CDR2 YFSETQ. CDR3 nucleotides: TGCGCCAGCAGCTTGGATTGGGCAGGGGGGATAGAAGCTAACTATGGCTACACCTTC. Translated, it gives CASSLDWAGGIEANYGYTF.

This clonotype was counted many times. The V call is TRBV11-1, the J call TRBJ1-1; D call uncertain. Deletions cut 5 bases from V and 0 bases from J, with 13 bases between. The CDR3 covers 15 residues. Germline V gene sequence: CDR1 SGHAT, CDR2 FQDESV (reference sequence). CDR3 sequence: CASSQQFLMNTEAFF. CDR3 nucleotides: TGTGCCAGCAGCCAACAATTCTTAATGAACACTGAAGCTTTCTTT.

Ten or more counts support this clonotype. The chain joins TRBV5-1 to TRBJ2-2; unclear D gene. Germline values: CDR1 SGHRS, CDR2 YFSETQ. The CDR3 extends over 16 amino acids. Trimming cost V 0 bases and J 0 bases, with 9 bases left between them. The CDR3 protein is CASSLVASANTGELFF. CDR3 in DNA: TGCGCCAGCAGCTTGGTTGCGTCAGCGAACACCGGGGAGCTGTTTTTT.

This clonotype was recorded at least ten times. The chain joins TRBV27 to TRBJ2-3; D is unclear. The V and J ends lost 3 bases and 4 bases respectively, with 8 bases between them. This CDR3 is 13 amino acids long. Germline loops: CDR1 MNHEY, CDR2 SMNVEV (reference sequence). CDR3 in amino acids: CASSLFQPDTQYF. The CDR3 DNA reads as TGTGCCAGCAGTTTGTTTCAGCCAGATACGCAGTATTTT.

This clonotype was seen a few times. The rearrangement joins TRBV28 to TRBJ2-7; 8 nucleotides match TRBD1. This CDR3 contains 16 residues. CDR1 and CDR2 from the germline V gene are MDHEN and SYDVKM. Trimming at V came to 4 bases and at J to 3 bases, leaving 11 bases not matched to a gene. DNA of the CDR3: TGTGCCAGCAGTTCACAGGGGGTCCGGGTTAGCTACGAGCAGTACTTC. Amino acids: CASSSQGVRVSYEQYF.

The chain is built from TRBV19 and TRBJ2-3; tentative D call: TRBD2 (6 bases). This CDR3 is built from 19 residues. V was pared by 6 bases and J by 0 bases, with 25 bases between. Germline lookup yields CDR1 LNHDA and CDR2 SQIVND (reference sequence). The CDR3 loop is CASSGRPGLRHLSTDTQYF. The CDR3 region has the DNA TGTGCCAGTAGCGGCCGACCGGGACTCCGACACCTAAGCACAGATACGCAGTATTTT.

This clonotype occurred many times. The chain joins TRBV3-1 to TRBJ2-1, with TRBD2 matching over 13 bases. Losses at the gene ends were 5 bases for V and 0 bases for J; bases not matched to a gene: 7. CDR1 and CDR2 (germline): LGHDT, YNNKEL (reference sequence). This CDR3 has 18 residues. The DNA for the CDR3 is TGTGCCAGCAGCTATCGGACTAGCGGGGGCAGCTCCTACAATGAGCAGTTCTTC. Residues: CASSYRTSGGSSYNEQFF.

About this clonotype itself: This may stem from a read error, because a much larger clone lies one nucleotide away. DNA for the CDR3: TGCGCCAGCAGCTTGGACCAGTTCTCCTACAATGAGCGGTTCTTC. Translated: CASSLDQFSYNERFF. This chain links TRBV5-1 with TRBJ2-1, with no clear D. The germline V gene encodes CDR1 SGHRS and CDR2 YFSETQ. The CDR3 spans 15 residues.

This clonotype has just a few counts. The V and J genes are TRBV4-1 and TRBJ1-2; D unresolved. Trimming took 0 bases from V and 2 from J, leaving 13 bases between them. The CDR3 has 16 residues. CDR1 and CDR2 from the germline V gene are MGHRA and YSYEKL. Here the CDR3 reads CASSQEWSVSNYGYTF. Here the CDR3 DNA reads TGCGCCAGCAGCCAAGAATGGTCGGTTTCAAACTATGGCTACACCTTC.

V and J are TRBV14 and TRBJ2-1, with D possibly being TRBD1 (5 bases). The CDR3 runs to 15 residues. V was shortened by 1 base and J by 2 bases, with 9 bases between the two germline ends. Germline CDR1 reads SGHDN; CDR2 reads FVKESK. CDR3 DNA: TGTGCCAGCAGCCAAGCTAAGGGGACCTACAATGAGCAGTTCTTC. Protein sequence: CASSQAKGTYNEQFF.

This clonotype was seen at least ten times. The J gene is TRBJ2-3, the V gene TRBV2, with a tentative D call TRBD1 (5 bases). In germline, CDR1 is SNHLY, CDR2 FYNNEI. Trimming removed 1 base at V and 4 bases at J, with 15 bases between. The CDR3 is 16 amino acids. The CDR3 nucleotides are TGTGCCAGCAGTGAAGAAGGATGGGGCAAAGCAGATACGCAGTATTTT. This translates into CASSEEGWGKADTQYF.

This clonotype was recorded at least ten times. The chain employs TRBV3-1 and TRBJ1-4; TRBD1 aligns across 8 bases. The CDR3 runs 16 residues. The V segment lost 2 bases and the J segment 3 bases; nucleotides outside the gene matches: 5. Looked up from germline, CDR1 is LGHDT and CDR2 is YNNKEL (reference sequence). This CDR3 reads CASSQPDRGANEKLFF. For the CDR3, the DNA is TGTGCCAGCAGCCAACCTGACAGGGGAGCTAATGAAAAACTGTTTTTT.

The CDR3 here is CASSEWDSNQPQHF. The CDR3 region has the DNA TGTGCCAGCTCAGAGTGGGACAGCAATCAGCCCCAGCATTTT. The rearrangement uses TRBV18 and TRBJ1-5; perhaps TRBD1 as D (5 bases). CDR3 length: 14 residues. CDR1 is KGHSH and CDR2 is LQKENI in the germline V gene. Trimming cost V 5 bases and J 1 base, with 9 bases left between them. The whole variable domain, filled in from reference TRBV18 and TRBJ1-5, reads NAGVMQNPRHLVRRRGQEARLRCSPMKGHSHVYWYRQLPEEGLKFMVYLQKENIIDESGMPKERFSAEFPKEGPSILRIQQVVRGDSAAYFCASSEWDSNQPQHFGDGTRLSIL.

The DNA of the CDR3 is TGCGCCAGCAGCTTGGTACAGGGGACTAGCAATGAGCAGTTCTTC. Its protein is CASSLVQGTSNEQFF. V and J are TRBV5-1 and TRBJ2-1, with D maybe TRBD2 (8 bases). Between the trimmed V and J ends, which lost 0 bases and 6 bases, there was a span of 13 bases. The CDR3 spans 15 residues. Germline V lookup: CDR1 SGHRS, CDR2 YFSETQ.

This clonotype was found many times. This chain joins TRBV12-3 or TRBV12-4 and TRBJ2-7, with a possible D match to TRBD2 (7 bases). Between the trimmed V and J ends, which lost 5 bases and 6 bases, there was a span of 17 bases. This CDR3 is 14 amino acids long. This CDR3 reads CASSPDGGPGEQYF. Written as DNA, the CDR3 is TGTGCCAGCAGTCCCGACGGGGGGCCGGGCGAGCAGTACTTC.

The sample holds many counts of this clonotype. J is TRBJ2-7 and V is TRBV7-8; 7 bases fit TRBD2. This CDR3 is built from 14 residues. V gave up 1 base and J gave up 5 bases; unmatched junction bases: 5. The V gene's germline CDR1 is SGHVS and CDR2 FQNEAQ. DNA for the CDR3: TGTGCCAGCAGCTTAGAGGGGACTAAACACGAGCAGTACTTC. Its protein product is CASSLEGTKHEQYF. The full variable domain, its missing parts supplied by reference TRBV7-8 and TRBJ2-7, is GAGVSQSPRYKVAKRGQDVALRCDPISGHVSLFWYQQALGQGPEFLTYFQNEAQLDKSGLPSDRFFAERPEGSVSTLKIQRTQQEDSAVYLCASSLEGTKHEQYFGPGTRLTVT.

The chain has TRBV7-2 and TRBJ1-1; no definite D call. CDR3 length: 14 residues. V gave up 5 bases and J gave up 2 bases, with 12 bases separating them. Germline CDR1 and CDR2: SGHTA and FQGNSA. In DNA form, the CDR3 reads TGTGCCAGCAGCCTCACGGACGGTAACACTGAAGCTTTCTTT. Protein sequence: CASSLTDGNTEAFF.

This clonotype was observed many times. CDR3: CASSLGLLGTQYF. Written as DNA, the CDR3 is TGTGCCAGCAGCTTGGGCTTACTAGGCACGCAGTATTTT. This chain uses TRBV5-6 with TRBJ2-3; weak D call: TRBD2 (5 bases). This CDR3 is 13 amino acids long. Germline V gives CDR1 SGHDT, CDR2 YYEEEE. The V and J ends lost 0 bases and 9 bases respectively, with 11 bases between them.

The chain couples TRBV5-1 to TRBJ1-4; maybe TRBD1 (6 bases). The ends were cut back, 0 bases at V and 4 bases at J, with 13 bases in the middle. Germline assignment: CDR1 SGHRS and CDR2 YFSETQ. The CDR3 covers 16 residues. CDR3 nucleotides: TGCGCCAGCAGCTTGGTGGGGGGCGCAGGTAATGAAAAACTGTTTTTT. Its protein is CASSLVGGAGNEKLFF.